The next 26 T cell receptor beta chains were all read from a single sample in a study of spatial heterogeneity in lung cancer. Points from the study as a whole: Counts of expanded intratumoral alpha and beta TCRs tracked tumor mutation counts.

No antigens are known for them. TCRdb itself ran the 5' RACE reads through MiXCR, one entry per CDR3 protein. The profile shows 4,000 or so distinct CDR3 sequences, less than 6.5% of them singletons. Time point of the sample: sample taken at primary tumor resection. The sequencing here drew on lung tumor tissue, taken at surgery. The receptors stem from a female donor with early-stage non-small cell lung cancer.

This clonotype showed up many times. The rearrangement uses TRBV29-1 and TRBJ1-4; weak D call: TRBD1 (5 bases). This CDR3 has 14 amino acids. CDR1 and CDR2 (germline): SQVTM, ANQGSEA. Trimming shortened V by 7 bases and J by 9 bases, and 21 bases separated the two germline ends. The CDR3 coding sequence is TGCAGCGCGGGCCCCTGGGCAGGGTCTAAAAAACTGTTTTTT. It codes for CSAGPWAGSKKLFF.

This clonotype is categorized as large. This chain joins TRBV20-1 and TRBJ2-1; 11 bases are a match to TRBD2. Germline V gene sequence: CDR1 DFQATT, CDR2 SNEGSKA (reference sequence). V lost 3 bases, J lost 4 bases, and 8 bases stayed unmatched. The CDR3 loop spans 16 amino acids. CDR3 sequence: CSASISLAGGYNEQFF. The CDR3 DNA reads TGCAGTGCTAGTATCAGCCTAGCGGGAGGTTACAATGAGCAGTTCTTC.

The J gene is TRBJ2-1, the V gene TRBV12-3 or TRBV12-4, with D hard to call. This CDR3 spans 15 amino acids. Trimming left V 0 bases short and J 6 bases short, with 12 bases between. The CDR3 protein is CASSLAPAWANEQFF. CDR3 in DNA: TGTGCCAGCAGTTTAGCTCCGGCCTGGGCCAATGAGCAGTTCTTC.

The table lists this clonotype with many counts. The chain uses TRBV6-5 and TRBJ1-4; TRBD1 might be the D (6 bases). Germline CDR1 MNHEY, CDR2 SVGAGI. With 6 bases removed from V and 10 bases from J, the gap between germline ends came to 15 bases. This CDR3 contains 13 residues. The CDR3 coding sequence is TGTGCCAGCAGCCTACAGGGTTGGGGAAAACTGTTTTTT. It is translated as CASSLQGWGKLFF.

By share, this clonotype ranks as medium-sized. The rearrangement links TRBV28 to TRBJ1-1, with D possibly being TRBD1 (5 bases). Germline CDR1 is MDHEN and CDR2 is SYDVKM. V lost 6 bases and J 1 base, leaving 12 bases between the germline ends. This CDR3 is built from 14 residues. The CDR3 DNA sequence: TGTGCCAGCAGCCATGGGGGATGGAACACTGAAGCTTTCTTT. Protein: CASSHGGWNTEAFF.

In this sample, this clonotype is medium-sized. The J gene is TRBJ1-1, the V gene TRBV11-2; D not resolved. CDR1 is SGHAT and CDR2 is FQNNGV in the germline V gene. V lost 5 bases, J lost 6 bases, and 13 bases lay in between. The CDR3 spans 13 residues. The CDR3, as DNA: TGTGCCAGCAGCCGACCCTCCTCCCCTGAAGCTTTCTTT. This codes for CASSRPSSPEAFF.

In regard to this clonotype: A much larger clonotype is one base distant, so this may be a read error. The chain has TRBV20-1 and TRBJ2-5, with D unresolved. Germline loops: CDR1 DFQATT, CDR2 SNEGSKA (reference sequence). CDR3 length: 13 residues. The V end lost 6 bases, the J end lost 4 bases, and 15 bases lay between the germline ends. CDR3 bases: TGCAGTGCCCCGGTGGCCCTACGAGAGACCCAGTACTTC. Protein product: CSAPVALRETQYF.

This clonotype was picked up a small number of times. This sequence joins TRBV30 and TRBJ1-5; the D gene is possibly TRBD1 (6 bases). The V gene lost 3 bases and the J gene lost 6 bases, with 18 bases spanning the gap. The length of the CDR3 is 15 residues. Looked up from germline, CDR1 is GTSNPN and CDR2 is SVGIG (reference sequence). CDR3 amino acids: CAWSRGGGGGQPQHF. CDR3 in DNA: TGTGCCTGGAGCCGCGGAGGGGGTGGAGGTCAGCCCCAGCATTTT.

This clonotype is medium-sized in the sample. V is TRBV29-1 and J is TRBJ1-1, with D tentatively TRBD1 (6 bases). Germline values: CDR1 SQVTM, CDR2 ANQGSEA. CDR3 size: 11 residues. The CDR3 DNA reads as TGCGGGGGACACCTGAACACTGAAGCTTTCTTT. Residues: CGGHLNTEAFF.

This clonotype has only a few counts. CDR3 loop: CASSWLAGGANEQFF. In DNA, the CDR3 is TGCGCCAGCAGCTGGCTAGCGGGGGGAGCCAATGAGCAGTTCTTC. This chain uses TRBV5-1 with TRBJ2-1; 11 bases line up with TRBD2. CDR3 size: 15 residues. Germline trimming cut 3 bases from V and 6 bases from J; bases unmatched to any gene: 5. Per germline, CDR1 SGHRS and CDR2 YFSETQ.

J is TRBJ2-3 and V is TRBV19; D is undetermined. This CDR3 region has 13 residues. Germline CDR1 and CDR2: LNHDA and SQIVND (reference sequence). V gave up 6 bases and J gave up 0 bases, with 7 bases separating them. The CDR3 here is CASRGRSTDTQYF. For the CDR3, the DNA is TGTGCCAGTAGGGGTCGTAGCACAGATACGCAGTATTTT.

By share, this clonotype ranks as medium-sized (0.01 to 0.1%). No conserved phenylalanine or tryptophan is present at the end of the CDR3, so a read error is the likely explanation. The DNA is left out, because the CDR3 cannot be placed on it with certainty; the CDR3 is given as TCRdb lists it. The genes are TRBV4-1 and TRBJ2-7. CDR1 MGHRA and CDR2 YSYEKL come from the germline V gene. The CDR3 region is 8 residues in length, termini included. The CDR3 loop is CASSQVPS.

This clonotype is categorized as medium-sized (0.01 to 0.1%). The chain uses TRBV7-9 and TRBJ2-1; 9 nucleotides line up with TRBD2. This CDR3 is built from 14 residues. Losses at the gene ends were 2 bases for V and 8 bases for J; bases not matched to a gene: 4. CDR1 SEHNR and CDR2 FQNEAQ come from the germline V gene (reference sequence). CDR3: CASSLYVAGDEQFF. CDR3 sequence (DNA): TGTGCCAGCAGCTTATATGTAGCGGGAGATGAGCAGTTCTTC. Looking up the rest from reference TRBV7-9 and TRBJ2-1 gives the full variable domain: DTGVSQNPRHKITKRGQNVTFRCDPISEHNRLYWYRQTLGQGPEFLTYFQNEAQLEKSRLLSDRFSAERPKGSFSTLEIQRTEQGDSAMYLCASSLYVAGDEQFFGPGTRLTVL.

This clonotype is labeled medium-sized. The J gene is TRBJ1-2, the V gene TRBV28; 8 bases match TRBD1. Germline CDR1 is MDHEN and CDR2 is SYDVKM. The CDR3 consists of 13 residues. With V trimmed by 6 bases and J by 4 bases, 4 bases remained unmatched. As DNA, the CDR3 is TGTGCCAGCAGATCGACAGGGGTCTATGGCTACACCTTC. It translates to CASRSTGVYGYTF.

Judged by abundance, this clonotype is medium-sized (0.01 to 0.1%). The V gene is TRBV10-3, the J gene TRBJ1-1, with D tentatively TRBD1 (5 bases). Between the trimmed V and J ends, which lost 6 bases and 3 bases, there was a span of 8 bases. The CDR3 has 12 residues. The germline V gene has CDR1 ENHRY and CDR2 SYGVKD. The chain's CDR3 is CAISREDTEAFF. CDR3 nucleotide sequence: TGTGCCATCAGCAGGGAGGACACTGAAGCTTTCTTT.

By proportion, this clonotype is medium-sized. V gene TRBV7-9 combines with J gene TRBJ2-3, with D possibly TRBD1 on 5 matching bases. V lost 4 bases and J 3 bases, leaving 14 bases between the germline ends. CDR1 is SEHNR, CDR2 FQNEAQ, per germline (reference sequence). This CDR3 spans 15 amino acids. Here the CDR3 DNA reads TGTGCCAGCAGCTCGAAACAGGTGGTTACAGATACGCAGTATTTT. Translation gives CASSSKQVVTDTQYF.

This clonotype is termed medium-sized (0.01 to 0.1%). CDR3: CATSDGHRGYEQYF. The CDR3 DNA sequence: TGTGCCACCAGCGACGGCCATAGGGGCTACGAGCAGTACTTC. This sequence joins TRBV15 and TRBJ2-7, with D possibly TRBD1 on 5 matching bases. The V end was cut by 5 bases, the J end by 3 bases, with 14 bases between. This CDR3 is 14 amino acids long. The germline V gene has CDR1 LNHNV and CDR2 YYDKDF (reference sequence). The entire variable domain, with the rest obtained from reference TRBV15 and TRBJ2-7, is as follows: DAMVIQNPRYQVTQFGKPVTLSCSQTLNHNVMYWYQQKSSQAPKLLFHYYDKDFNNEADTPDNFQSRRPNTSFCFLDIRSPGLGDTAMYLCATSDGHRGYEQYFGPGTRLTVT.

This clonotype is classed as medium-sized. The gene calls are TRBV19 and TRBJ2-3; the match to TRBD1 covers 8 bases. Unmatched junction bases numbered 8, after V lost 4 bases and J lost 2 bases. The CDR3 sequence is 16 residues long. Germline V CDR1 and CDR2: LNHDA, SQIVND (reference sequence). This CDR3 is CASSKPTGAYTDTQYF. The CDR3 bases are TGTGCCAGTAGTAAACCGACAGGGGCATACACAGATACGCAGTATTTT.

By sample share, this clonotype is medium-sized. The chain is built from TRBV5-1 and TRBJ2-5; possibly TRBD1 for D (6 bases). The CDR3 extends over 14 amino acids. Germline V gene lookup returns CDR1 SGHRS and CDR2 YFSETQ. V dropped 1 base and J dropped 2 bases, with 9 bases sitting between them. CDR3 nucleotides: TGCGCCAGCAGCTTGAGGGGGACACAAGAGACCCAGTACTTC. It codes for CASSLRGTQETQYF.

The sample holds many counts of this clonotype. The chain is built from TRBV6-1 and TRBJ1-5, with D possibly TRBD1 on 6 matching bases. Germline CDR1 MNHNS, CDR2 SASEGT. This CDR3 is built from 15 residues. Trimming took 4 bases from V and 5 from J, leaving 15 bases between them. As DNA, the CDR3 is TGTGCCAGCAGTGGACGAGGGGGAGTCTATCAGCCCCAGCATTTT. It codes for CASSGRGGVYQPQHF.

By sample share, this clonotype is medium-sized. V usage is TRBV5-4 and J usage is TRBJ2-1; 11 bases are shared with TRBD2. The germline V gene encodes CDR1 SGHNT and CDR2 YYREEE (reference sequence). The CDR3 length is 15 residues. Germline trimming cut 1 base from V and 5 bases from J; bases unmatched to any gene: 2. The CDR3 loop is CASSLKLAGDNEQFF. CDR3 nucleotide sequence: TGTGCCAGCAGCTTGAAACTAGCGGGGGACAATGAGCAGTTCTTC.

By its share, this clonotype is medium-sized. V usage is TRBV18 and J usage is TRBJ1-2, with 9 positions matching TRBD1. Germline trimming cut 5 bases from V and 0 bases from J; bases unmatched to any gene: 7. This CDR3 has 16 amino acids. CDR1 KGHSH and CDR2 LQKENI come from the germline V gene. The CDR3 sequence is CASSRTGEAPNYGYTF. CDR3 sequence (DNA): TGTGCCAGCTCAAGGACAGGGGAGGCCCCTAACTATGGCTACACCTTC.

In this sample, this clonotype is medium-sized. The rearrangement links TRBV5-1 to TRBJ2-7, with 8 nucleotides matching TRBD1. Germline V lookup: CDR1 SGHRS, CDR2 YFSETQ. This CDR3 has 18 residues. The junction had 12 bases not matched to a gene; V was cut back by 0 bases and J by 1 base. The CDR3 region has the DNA TGCGCCAGCAGCTTGGTTGACTGGGGGACAGGCCGTTCCTACGAGCAGTACTTC. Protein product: CASSLVDWGTGRSYEQYF.

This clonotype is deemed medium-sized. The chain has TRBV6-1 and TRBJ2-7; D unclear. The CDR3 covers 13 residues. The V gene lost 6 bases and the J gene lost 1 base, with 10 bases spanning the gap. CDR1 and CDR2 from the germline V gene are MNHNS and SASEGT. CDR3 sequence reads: CASRVGQSYEQYF. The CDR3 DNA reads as TGTGCCAGCAGAGTCGGGCAGTCCTACGAGCAGTACTTC.

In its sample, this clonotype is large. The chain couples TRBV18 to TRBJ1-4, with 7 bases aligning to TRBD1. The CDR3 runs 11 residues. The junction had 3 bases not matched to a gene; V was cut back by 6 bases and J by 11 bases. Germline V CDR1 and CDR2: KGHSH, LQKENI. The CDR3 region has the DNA TGTGCCAGCTCCGACAGGGCGAAACTGTTTTTT. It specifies CASSDRAKLFF.

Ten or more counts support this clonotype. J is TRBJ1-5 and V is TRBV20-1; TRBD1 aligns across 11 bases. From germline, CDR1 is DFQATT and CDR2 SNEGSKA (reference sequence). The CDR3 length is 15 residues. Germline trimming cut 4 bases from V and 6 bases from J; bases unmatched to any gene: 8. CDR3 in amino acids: CSATGTGGGGQPQHF. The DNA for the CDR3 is TGCAGTGCTACCGGGACAGGGGGAGGAGGTCAGCCCCAGCATTTT.